This paragraph reports one T cell receptor (beta chain). Its antigen is unknown. This entry belongs to a study of T cell responses to AZD1222 COVID-19 vaccine. Study conclusions and caveats: Possibly, clonal diversity was underestimated; donors were largely white British and included more females. It was only 6 or 7 AZD1222 recipients who were seropositive at baseline.

The method was immunoSEQ multiplex PCR; TCRdb's version includes in-frame clones alone and lacks a portion of them. The sample holds some 80,000 clones, about nine tenths seen once. The CDR3 length is 13 residues. V lost 4 bases to trimming and J lost 5 bases; unmatched junction nucleotides: 4. Germline loops: CDR1 SGHKS, CDR2 YYEKEE (reference sequence). The gene calls are TRBV5-5 and TRBJ2-3, with TRBD1 matching over 7 bases. The sequencing used peripheral blood, collected 28 days after the second dose of the MenACWY control vaccine. This clonotype was sampled from an adult who received the MenACWY meningococcal vaccine as a control. DNA of the CDR3: TGTGCCAGCAGCCCTACAGGGGTAGATACGCAGTATTTT. Translating it yields CASSPTGVDTQYF.